The source of this TCR beta chain is a study of identical twins. Template switching supplied a universal primer site; unique molecular identifiers were carried on the cDNA. TCRdb passed the 5' RACE reads through MiXCR, listing each CDR3 protein once. The data contain some 1,600,000 distinct CDR3 sequences, more than 30% of them singletons. Study-wide results and limits: Zero-insertion analyses could be partly confounded by invariant MAIT and iNKT cells. Out-of-frame alpha sequences shared by twins showed excess low generation probability. In monozygotic twins, models underestimated the sharing of out-of-frame TCR alpha.

The CDR3 consists of 16 residues. Germline V gene data show CDR1 as DFQATT and CDR2 as SNEGSKA (reference sequence). V gave up 2 bases and J gave up 3 bases, with 17 bases separating them. With regard to this clonotype: What it recognizes is unknown.

This sequence was found in a newborn girl in good health. The V call is TRBV20-1, the J call TRBJ1-5; no clear D. Sequencing used cord blood. The CDR3 reads CSARPPGRRNNQPQHF. Written as DNA, the CDR3 is TGCAGTGCTAGACCCCCAGGAAGGAGGAACAATCAGCCCCAGCATTTT.